This record looks at one TCR beta chain sequence and its context. Its target is not known. The length of the CDR3 is 14 residues. V was clipped by 4 bases and J by 5 bases, with 14 bases between them. Germline V lookup: CDR1 SEHNR, CDR2 FQNEAQ (reference sequence). The repertoire was sequenced with immunoSEQ multiplex PCR; TCRdb's copy has only in-frame clones and lacks some. The sample comprises 65,000 to 85,000 clones, 75% to 85% of which are singletons, and over 11% rests with the top ten. These data come from a study of T cell responses to AZD1222 COVID-19 vaccine. Study-wide results and caveats: Following two doses of AZD1222, Spike-specific TCR breadth and depth rose.

This receptor was obtained from an adult who received the AZD1222 COVID-19 vaccine. The V gene is TRBV7-9, the J gene TRBJ2-5; D is perhaps TRBD1 (6 bases). The sample was peripheral blood, taken 28 days after the second AZD1222 dose. The CDR3 DNA reads as TGTGCCAGCAGCTCCCAAACAGGGTGGGAGACCCAGTACTTC. Protein: CASSSQTGWETQYF.